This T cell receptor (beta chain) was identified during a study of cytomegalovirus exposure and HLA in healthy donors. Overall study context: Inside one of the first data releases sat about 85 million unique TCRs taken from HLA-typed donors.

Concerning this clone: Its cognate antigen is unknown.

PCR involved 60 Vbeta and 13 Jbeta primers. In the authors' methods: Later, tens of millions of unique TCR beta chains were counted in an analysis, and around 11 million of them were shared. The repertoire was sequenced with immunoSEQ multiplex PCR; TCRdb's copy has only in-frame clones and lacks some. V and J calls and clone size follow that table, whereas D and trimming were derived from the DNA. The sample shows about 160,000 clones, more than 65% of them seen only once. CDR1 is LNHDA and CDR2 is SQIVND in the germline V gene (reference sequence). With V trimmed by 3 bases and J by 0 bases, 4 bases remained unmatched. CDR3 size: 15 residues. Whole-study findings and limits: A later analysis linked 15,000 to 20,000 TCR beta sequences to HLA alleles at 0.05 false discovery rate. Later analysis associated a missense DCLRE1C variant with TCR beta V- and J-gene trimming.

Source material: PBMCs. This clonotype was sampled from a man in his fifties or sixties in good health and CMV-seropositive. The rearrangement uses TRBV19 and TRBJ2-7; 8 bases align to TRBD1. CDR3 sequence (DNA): TGTGCCAGTAGTATCCAGGGGGCTAACTCCTACGAGCAGTACTTC. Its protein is CASSIQGANSYEQYF.